This T cell receptor (beta chain) was profiled in a study of T cells expressing NK-cell markers (dated by TCRdb to 2018 to 2021). About the investigation overall: TCR beta-chain repertoires were profiled in sorted CD3+CD56+NKG2C+, CD3+CD56+NKG2C- and CD3+CD56-NKG2C+ T-cell subsets from several donors. Among the eight sequenced donors, only one was HCMV-seronegative, while the other seven were HCMV-seropositive. All eight donors whose samples were sequenced were randomly selected healthy volunteers, three of them men and five women. The libraries were sequenced on Illumina HiSeq 2000/2500, MiSeq or NextSeq, producing 2 x 150 bp reads. Study-wide conclusions, independent of this receptor: Those dominant clonotypes were again the most abundant among CD3+CD56-NKG2C+ cells in several donors, at about 25-65%. Whether the expanded NKG2C-expressing T cell clones were specific for HCMV antigens was left unclear. In several donors, the dominant CD3+CD56+NKG2C+ clonotypes were found to rank among the top 10 CD8+ clonotypes and to make up 1.0-7.0% of CD8+ T cells.

These reads were obtained on an Illumina HiSeq 2000. TCR beta cDNA libraries were prepared using 5'RACE template switching, which introduced a universal primer site and unique molecular identifiers. cDNA synthesis was primed from the TCR beta constant segment, followed by two successive PCR amplification steps. In the paper's pipeline: MIGEC was used to demultiplex reads and group the reads by UMI, and MiTCR was used to assemble and quantify clonotypes. Only TCR cDNA sequences supported by at least two reads were kept to exclude erroneous sequences. The tcR package was used for downstream repertoire analysis, and clonotypes were matched between fractions using CDR3 nucleotide sequence together with V segment. VDJmatch was used to annotate antigen specificity against VDJdb, with one amino acid substitution allowed in CDR3. TCRdb reprocessed the reads, and each CDR3 protein sequence is entered once, without DNA. TCRdb, not the original authors, processed these V and J calls. The data table for this sample lists some 150,000 distinct CDR3 sequences. The top ten clonotypes cover 12% of the sample.

To determine HCMV serostatus, a commercial ELISA kit was used to detect HCMV-specific IgG in serum. Ficoll density gradient centrifugation was used to isolate peripheral blood mononuclear cells from blood. A word on this clonotype: Its recognized antigen is unknown.

CDR1 is given as LNHNV and CDR2 as YYDKDF, both from the germline V gene (reference sequence). The CDR3 has 19 amino acids, counting the end cysteine and phenylalanine. Only the protein sequence is given. The specimen was blood T cells: a sorted CD56 or NKG2C T cell subset, CD4+ or CD8+ T cells, or bulk PBMC T cells (not recorded which). This chain joins TRBV15 to TRBJ2-3; TCRdb outputs TRBD2, but without DNA this stays unchecked. This clonotype was obtained from a man aged 18 to 30 in good health. Donor details come from another sample of the same person, matched by shared clones. The CDR3 here reads CATSRALGGGEVLTDTQYF.